This T cell receptor beta chain was sequenced for a study of T cell changes during pregnancy in multiple sclerosis. Only in-frame clones appear in the TCRdb table, and some are missing; sequencing was by immunoSEQ multiplex PCR. In the table there are 73,000 or so clones, about nine tenths of which are singletons. The ends were cut back, 8 bases at V and 8 bases at J, with 18 bases in the middle. The CDR3 is made up of 13 amino acids. Germline CDR1 SGHTA, CDR2 FQGNSA. The chain carries TRBV7-2 and TRBJ1-2; D is ambiguous. The sample was peripheral blood, taken after pregnancy. The source of this sequence is a female donor in good health, enrolled as a control in a pregnancy study. In DNA form, the CDR3 reads TGTGCCAGCGGTCATGAGGGTTTGGGCGGCTACACCTTC. Protein sequence: CASGHEGLGGYTF.